The clone carrying this T cell receptor (beta chain) was recorded only once. Antigen: not known. The data stem from a study of T cell repertoires in cytomegalovirus infection. V was clipped by 2 bases and J by 1 base; unmatched bases: 13. CDR3 length: 18 residues. Per the germline V gene, CDR1 is SGHDT and CDR2 is YYEEEE. MiXCR, run by TCRdb on the reads, gives a single entry per CDR3 protein. The table records approximately 310,000 distinct CDR3 sequences, roughly 25% of them present only once. General study results and limits: Predominance within the ex vivo response was attributable to HLA-C-restricted CMV-specific TCR beta clonotypes.

The chain uses TRBV5-6 and TRBJ2-5; 8 positions agree with TRBD2. The TCR was taken from a human donor in good health (CMV status not recorded). Some clones in this sample may be carry-over from other donors' samples. The specimen was cultured PBMCs, collected from culture after CMV antigen stimulation. The CDR3 DNA reads TGTGCCAGCAGCTTTTCTTTTTCCGGGGGGGAGTTCCAAGAGACCCAGTACTTC. The encoded protein is CASSFSFSGGEFQETQYF. The full variable domain, its missing parts supplied by reference TRBV5-6 and TRBJ2-5, is DAGVTQSPTHLIKTRGQQVTLRCSPKSGHDTVSWYQQALGQGPQFIFQYYEEEERQRGNFPDRFSGHQFPNYSSELNVNALLLGDSALYLCASSFSFSGGEFQETQYFGPGTRLLVL.